The clone carrying this TCR beta chain has only a few counts. The antigen is unknown. This sample stems from a study of cytomegalovirus exposure and HLA in healthy donors. The study's findings and limits: Within an earlier analysis, most TCR beta V segments proved productive either about 87% or about 30% of the time. Diagnosis of cytomegalovirus status made by the classifier reportedly showed high specificity and sensitivity.

Trimming cost V 6 bases and J 5 bases; bases outside gene matches: 6. CDR3 length equals 12 residues. Germline CDR1 is SQVTM and CDR2 is ANQGSEA. PCR primers comprised 60 Vbeta and 13 Jbeta primers. The assay was immunoSEQ multiplex PCR, and TCRdb's table has in-frame clones only and misses some. The sample holds under 200,000 clones, approximately 85% seen once. This receptor was taken from a young man in good health and CMV-seropositive. Input material: PBMCs. V usage is TRBV29-1 and J usage is TRBJ1-1; 7 nucleotides align to TRBD1. CDR3 loop: CSVTGSWTEAFF. The DNA for the CDR3 is TGCAGCGTGACAGGGAGTTGGACTGAAGCTTTCTTT.